This entry is about one TCR beta chain. The target antigen is unknown. This record comes from a study of tumour-infiltrating T cells in Burkitt lymphoma. For the study at large: Survival, overall and progression-free, tracked with productive clonality. Findings and limits, study-wide: Public clonotypes, several, appeared across numerous Burkitt lymphoma patients.

V was trimmed by 6 bases and J by 5 bases, leaving 19 bases between them. CDR1 SNHLY and CDR2 FYNNEI come from the germline V gene. CDR3 size: 15 residues. The data were produced by immunoSEQ multiplex PCR, yet TCRdb's version contains in-frame clones alone and is incomplete. The table records some 2,100 clones, about 14% of them present only once. Sequenced input: tumor tissue from a relapse. The genes are TRBV2 and TRBJ1-2; D perhaps matches TRBD1 (5 bases). The TCR was taken from a human donor with relapsed Burkitt lymphoma. CDR3 in amino acids: CASRGDPPSLYGYTF. The CDR3 region has the DNA TGTGCCAGCAGGGGGGACCCTCCCAGTCTGTATGGCTACACCTTC.